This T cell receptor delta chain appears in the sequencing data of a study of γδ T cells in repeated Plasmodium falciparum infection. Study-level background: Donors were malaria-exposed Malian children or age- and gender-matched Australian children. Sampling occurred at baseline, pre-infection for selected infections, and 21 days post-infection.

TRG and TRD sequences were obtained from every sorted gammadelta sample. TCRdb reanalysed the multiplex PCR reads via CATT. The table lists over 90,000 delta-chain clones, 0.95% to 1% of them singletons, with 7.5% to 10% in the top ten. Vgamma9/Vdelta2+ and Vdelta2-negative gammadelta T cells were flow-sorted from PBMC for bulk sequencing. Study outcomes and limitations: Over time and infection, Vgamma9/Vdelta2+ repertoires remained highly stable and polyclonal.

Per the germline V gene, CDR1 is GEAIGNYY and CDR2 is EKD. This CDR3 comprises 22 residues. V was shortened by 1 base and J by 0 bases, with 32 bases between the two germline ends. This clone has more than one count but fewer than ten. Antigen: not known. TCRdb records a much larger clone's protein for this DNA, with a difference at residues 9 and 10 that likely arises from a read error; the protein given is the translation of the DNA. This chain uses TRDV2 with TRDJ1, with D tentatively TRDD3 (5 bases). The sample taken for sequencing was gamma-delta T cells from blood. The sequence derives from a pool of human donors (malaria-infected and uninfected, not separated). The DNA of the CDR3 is TGTGCCTGTGACACTTTAAGGGATTGGGTGACCAATACAGGGGACTACACCGATAAACTCATCTTT. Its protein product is CACDTLRDWVTNTGDYTDKLIF.